The subject of this entry is one TCR beta chain. The data were obtained in a study of blood T cell repertoires in COVID-19. Study-wide context: COVID-19 samples from acute and convalescent phases originated in the United States, Italy and Spain. Nucleic acid was either cDNA or gDNA, and it came from T cells, B-cell-depleted T cells, or PBMCs.

Sequencing used immunoSEQ multiplex PCR; TCRdb keeps in-frame clones, though not all of them. This table holds tens of thousands of clones, around 82% found once. This CDR3 is built from 16 residues. CDR1 and CDR2 (germline): MNHEY, SMNVEV (reference sequence). Trimming pared 6 bases from V and 4 bases from J, leaving 18 bases between. The source is a human donor in a cohort sampled during active COVID-19. Sequencing was carried out using peripheral blood. The chain carries TRBV27 and TRBJ2-2; TRBD1 might be the D (6 bases). The chain's CDR3 is CASSPRPGTTTGELFF. In DNA form, the CDR3 reads TGTGCCAGCAGCCCAAGACCCGGGACAACCACCGGGGAGCTGTTTTTT.